What follows are 25 T cell receptor beta chains derived from one specimen sequenced in a study of T cells in Graves' hyperthyroidism and ophthalmopathy. Using RNA transcripts as the source, TCR beta CDR3 regions were amplified. When the TCR CDR3 underwent first-round RT-PCR, the HTBI primer set was used. One entry per CDR3 protein results from TCRdb running MiXCR on the multiplex PCR reads. The sample has 450,000 to 600,000 distinct CDR3 sequences; about 20% are singletons. Source material: blood. These receptors all come from a man aged 35 to 55 with Graves' ophthalmopathy.

This clonotype turned up a few times. The chain uses TRBV30 and TRBJ2-7; D unresolved. Germline CDR1 is GTSNPN and CDR2 is SVGIG (reference sequence). Between the trimmed V and J ends, which lost 0 bases and 2 bases, there was a span of 11 bases. The CDR3 spans 14 residues. Written as DNA, the CDR3 is TGTGCCTGGAGTGTACGGGCCGGCGCCTACGAGCAGTACTTC. This codes for CAWSVRAGAYEQYF.

This clonotype was picked up many times. CDR3 residues: CASSLESGGEQFF. The CDR3 nucleotides are TGTGCCAGCAGCTTAGAATCAGGGGGTGAGCAGTTCTTC. V usage is TRBV11-2 and J usage is TRBJ2-1; TRBD1 aligns across 7 bases. J gave up 9 bases and V 0 bases, and 2 bases lay outside the gene matches. The CDR3 loop spans 13 amino acids. Germline V gene sequence: CDR1 SGHAT, CDR2 FQNNGV.

This clonotype occurred a few times. The chain uses TRBV29-1 and TRBJ2-5; 13 bases are a match to TRBD2. The germline CDR1 and CDR2 sequences are SQVTM and ANQGSEA. CDR3 size: 15 residues. V lost 8 bases, J lost 5 bases, and 11 bases stayed unmatched. For the CDR3, the DNA is TGCAGCACAGGGACTAGCGGGATTGGGTGGGAGACCCAGTACTTC. Encoded protein: CSTGTSGIGWETQYF.

This clonotype appeared many times. V and J are TRBV3-1 and TRBJ2-1; 8 nucleotides agree with TRBD2. The CDR3 is 17 amino acids. J lost 7 bases, V lost 0 bases, and 11 bases had no gene match. CDR1 is LGHDT and CDR2 is YNNKEL in the germline V gene (reference sequence). The CDR3 DNA sequence: TGTGCCAGCAGCCAAGAGAAGGCGGGGGGTCTTCAAAATGAGCAGTTCTTC. It encodes CASSQEKAGGLQNEQFF.

The rearrangement joins TRBV20-1 to TRBJ2-1, with D perhaps TRBD1 (6 bases). Germline CDR1 DFQATT, CDR2 SNEGSKA (reference sequence). V shed 2 bases and J shed 2 bases, with 13 bases lying between them. This CDR3 has 15 residues. CDR3 in DNA: TGCAGTGCTAGATTTCACAGGGACCCCTACAATGAGCAGTTCTTC. Its translation is CSARFHRDPYNEQFF.

This clonotype has just a few counts. The V call is TRBV6-1, the J call TRBJ2-1; tentatively, D is TRBD2 (6 bases). V lost 5 bases to trimming and J lost 4 bases, with 12 bases between them. CDR1 and CDR2 (germline): MNHNS, SASEGT. CDR3 length: 14 amino acids. CDR3 coding DNA: TGTGCCAGCAGTAACCCGGGACTTTACAATGAGCAGTTCTTC. This translates into CASSNPGLYNEQFF.

This clonotype has ten or more counts. The chain joins TRBV6-1 to TRBJ2-5; D may be TRBD1 (6 bases). The CDR3 runs to 16 residues. V gave up 3 bases and J gave up 2 bases, with 16 bases separating them. Germline values: CDR1 MNHNS, CDR2 SASEGT. Written as DNA, the CDR3 is TGTGCCAGCAGTGAGACCACCGGGACACTTCAAGAGACCCAGTACTTC. Its translation: CASSETTGTLQETQYF.

There are a few counts of this clonotype. The V gene is TRBV12-3 or TRBV12-4, the J gene TRBJ1-4; D is uncertain. V lost 2 bases to trimming and J lost 5 bases, with 6 bases between them. CDR3 length: 13 amino acids. The CDR3 sequence is CASSLLGNEKLFF. The CDR3 nucleotides read TGTGCCAGCAGTTTACTGGGAAATGAAAAACTGTTTTTT.

The chain employs TRBV20-1 and TRBJ2-1; 9 bases align to TRBD2. Trimming cost V 6 bases and J 10 bases; bases outside gene matches: 7. In germline, CDR1 is DFQATT, CDR2 SNEGSKA (reference sequence). CDR3 length equals 12 residues. The CDR3: CSALAGVMEQFF. CDR3 sequence (DNA): TGCAGTGCGTTAGCGGGAGTGATGGAGCAGTTCTTC.

The chain links TRBV10-3 to TRBJ1-2; TRBD1 aligns across 7 bases. Germline CDR1 ENHRY, CDR2 SYGVKD. This CDR3 comprises 15 residues. The J segment lost 3 bases and the V segment lost 10 bases, leaving 14 bases of the junction unmatched. In DNA, the CDR3 is TGTGCCAGCAGCCTACTCCAGGGGGAGGACTATGGCTACACCTTC. This gives the protein CASSLLQGEDYGYTF.

This clonotype appeared many times. The rearrangement uses TRBV28 and TRBJ2-1; D tentatively reads TRBD1 or TRBD2 (5 bases each). Germline CDR1 and CDR2: MDHEN and SYDVKM. The CDR3 has 14 amino acids. Between the trimmed V and J ends, which lost 11 bases and 2 bases, there was a span of 16 bases. In nucleotides, the CDR3 is TGTGCCGGGGGATCCCCGGGACCCTACAATGAGCAGTTCTTC. This sequence encodes CAGGSPGPYNEQFF. Together with reference TRBV28 and TRBJ2-1, the CDR3 gives the full variable domain: DVKVTQSSRYLVKRTGEKVFLECVQDMDHENMFWYRQDPGLGLRLIYFSYDVKMKEKGDIPEGYSVSREKKERFSLILESASTNQTSMYLCAGGSPGPYNEQFFGPGTRLTVL.

This clonotype appeared many times. The V and J genes are TRBV28 and TRBJ2-1; D is possibly TRBD1 or TRBD2 (5 bases each). CDR1 and CDR2 from the germline V gene are MDHEN and SYDVKM. V was clipped by 5 bases and J by 9 bases, with 17 bases between them. The CDR3 covers 14 residues. The CDR3 loop is CASSVGTRGGEQFF. CDR3 nucleotide sequence: TGTGCCAGCAGTGTCGGGACCCGGGGCGGTGAGCAGTTCTTC.

This clonotype has a handful of counts. V is TRBV9 and J is TRBJ2-2; 12 positions match TRBD2. The J segment lost 0 bases and the V segment lost 0 bases, leaving 3 bases of the junction unmatched. CDR1 and CDR2 (germline): SGDLS, YYNGEE. CDR3 length: 18 residues. CDR3 sequence: CASSVELAGGPNTGELFF. In nucleotides, the CDR3 is TGTGCCAGCAGCGTAGAGCTAGCGGGAGGGCCGAACACCGGGGAGCTGTTTTTT.

Regarding this clonotype: A much more abundant neighbour one base away suggests this may be a read error. In this CDR3 the conserved last residue, phenylalanine or tryptophan, is missing, so a read error is likely. The chain employs TRBV3-1 and TRBJ2-1; TRBD1 agrees at 7 bases. The CDR3 spans 14 residues. The trim removed 1 base at V and 6 bases at J, leaving 3 bases unmatched. Germline CDR1 reads LGHDT; CDR2 reads YNNKEL (reference sequence). The CDR3: CASSQGQGPNEQFS. The DNA of the CDR3 is TGTGCCAGCAGCCAAGGACAGGGCCCCAATGAGCAGTTCTCC.

The DNA of the CDR3 is TGTGCCAGCTTTGGGAGGGCCTCGTTTGGGACCCAGTACTTC. It yields the protein CASFGRASFGTQYF. V usage is TRBV2 and J usage is TRBJ2-5; 7 positions match TRBD2. The V gene's germline CDR1 is SNHLY and CDR2 FYNNEI. V dropped 8 bases and J dropped 7; count of bases not matched to a gene: 13. The CDR3 runs 14 residues.

At least ten counts were recorded for this clonotype. This chain links TRBV28 with TRBJ2-7; 11 nucleotides agree with TRBD2. The V and J ends lost 11 bases and 4 bases, in that order; junction bases with no gene match: 13. CDR1 and CDR2 (germline): MDHEN, SYDVKM. The CDR3 has 15 residues. CDR3 DNA: TGTGCCGTGACTAGCGGGAAATCGGGGGCGTACGAGCAGTACTTC. Translation: CAVTSGKSGAYEQYF. The complete variable domain, with remaining parts taken from reference TRBV28 and TRBJ2-7, reads DVKVTQSSRYLVKRTGEKVFLECVQDMDHENMFWYRQDPGLGLRLIYFSYDVKMKEKGDIPEGYSVSREKKERFSLILESASTNQTSMYLCAVTSGKSGAYEQYFGPGTRLTVT.

This clonotype was counted ten times or more. V gene TRBV3-1 combines with J gene TRBJ2-3; 15 positions agree with TRBD2. From germline, CDR1 is LGHDT and CDR2 YNNKEL (reference sequence). V lost 0 bases and J lost 6; bases outside the gene matches: 1. CDR3 length: 16 amino acids. CDR3 in DNA: TGTGCCAGCAGCCAAGATGGGACTAGCGGGGGGGATACGCAGTATTTT. The encoded protein is CASSQDGTSGGDTQYF.

This clonotype was seen a few times. The chain has TRBV10-3 and TRBJ2-7; TRBD2 matches 10 bases. The CDR3 extends over 16 amino acids. Germline V lookup: CDR1 ENHRY, CDR2 SYGVKD. The V gene end was trimmed by 0 bases and the J gene end by 4 bases; junction bases not matched to a gene: 6. The CDR3 spells CAISESPGLASYEQYF. The CDR3 nucleotides are TGTGCCATCAGTGAGTCCCCGGGACTAGCGTCTTACGAGCAGTACTTC.

This clonotype was observed many times. The chain has TRBV3-1 and TRBJ1-1, with D uncertain. Trimming took off 1 base at V and 1 base at J, with 10 bases between the two ends. CDR1 is LGHDT and CDR2 is YNNKEL in the germline V gene (reference sequence). The CDR3 is 15 residues long. CDR3 DNA: TGTGCCAGCAGCCAAGTCGTGACAACGAACACTGAAGCTTTCTTT. It translates to CASSQVVTTNTEAFF.

The rearrangement uses TRBV12-3 or TRBV12-4 and TRBJ1-3; possibly TRBD1 for D (6 bases). This CDR3 has 17 amino acids. V lost 7 bases and J lost 1, with 20 bases in between. The CDR3 sequence: CASIKTSGRGSGNTIYF. DNA of the CDR3: TGTGCCAGCATAAAAACGAGCGGCAGGGGATCTGGAAACACCATATATTTT.

This clonotype has only a few counts. This chain joins TRBV6-2 or TRBV6-3 and TRBJ2-1; 8 nucleotides line up with TRBD2. This CDR3 region has 14 residues. Germline CDR1 and CDR2: MNHEY and SVGEGT. Trimming removed 6 bases from V and 2 bases from J; junction bases left unmatched: 3. CDR3 DNA sequence: TGTGCCAGCAGGGGGACTAGGGCCTACAATGAGCAGTTCTTC. It is translated as CASRGTRAYNEQFF.

This chain connects TRBV30 to TRBJ1-3; D gene ambiguous. Germline assignment: CDR1 GTSNPN and CDR2 SVGIG (reference sequence). The CDR3 sequence is 15 residues long. The V and J ends lost 2 bases and 0 bases respectively, with 11 bases between them. The CDR3 protein is CAWSPSGSSGNTIYF. The DNA for the CDR3 is TGTGCCTGGAGTCCCTCGGGGAGCTCTGGAAACACCATATATTTT.

The chain is built from TRBV9 and TRBJ2-1; no clear D. Deletions cut 2 bases from V and 9 bases from J, with 18 bases between. The CDR3 is 15 residues long. CDR1 SGDLS and CDR2 YYNGEE come from the germline V gene. As DNA, the CDR3 is TGTGCCAGCAGCGTCCGGACCAGTCAAGGTACTGAGCAGTTCTTC. Protein sequence: CASSVRTSQGTEQFF. Supplemented by reference TRBV9 and TRBJ2-1, the full variable domain reads DSGVTQTPKHLITATGQRVTLRCSPRSGDLSVYWYQQSLDQGLQFLIQYYNGEERAKGNILERFSAQQFPDLHSELNLSSLELGDSALYFCASSVRTSQGTEQFFGPGTRLTVL.

There are a few counts of this clonotype. The rearrangement links TRBV20-1 to TRBJ2-2, with 7 bases that match TRBD2. This CDR3 has 15 amino acids. Trimming removed 3 bases from V and 4 bases from J; junction bases left unmatched: 8. CDR1 DFQATT and CDR2 SNEGSKA come from the germline V gene (reference sequence). CDR3 sequence reads: CSARAGLKATGELFF. As DNA, the CDR3 is TGCAGTGCTAGGGCGGGACTAAAGGCCACCGGGGAGCTGTTTTTT.

V is TRBV5-6 and J is TRBJ2-7; perhaps TRBD2 as D (6 bases). CDR1 is SGHDT and CDR2 is YYEEEE in the germline V gene. The CDR3 is 14 residues long. Trimming removed 3 bases from V and 2 bases from J, with 12 bases in between. CDR3 in amino acids: CASSSGEAPYEQYF. CDR3 coding DNA: TGTGCCAGCAGCTCGGGGGAGGCCCCCTACGAGCAGTACTTC.